These 14 T cell receptor beta chains were all obtained from the same sample, sequenced in a study of shared T cell receptors in the human thymus. TCRdb keeps only in-frame clones here, not all; method: immunoSEQ multiplex PCR. The sample includes about 730,000 clones, approximately 85% of them seen just once. Another study also made use of these data, one on human thymus T cells.

The sequenced sample was thymocytes. All receptors come from a girl less than two years old with a congenital heart defect.

The rearrangement links TRBV7-9 to TRBJ1-2; D may be TRBD1 (6 bases). Germline values: CDR1 SEHNR, CDR2 FQNEAQ (reference sequence). This CDR3 is 12 amino acids long. V was trimmed by 4 bases and J by 8 bases, leaving 11 bases between them. CDR3 sequence reads: CASSSNRAGYTF. CDR3 bases: TGTGCCAGCAGCTCGAACAGGGCCGGCTACACCTTC.

The genes are TRBV6-6 and TRBJ1-2, with TRBD1 matching over 7 bases. Germline V gives CDR1 MNHNY, CDR2 SVGAGI (reference sequence). V gave up 6 bases and J gave up 8 bases; unmatched junction bases: 9. The CDR3 has 13 residues. CDR3 in amino acids: CASRTQGVGGYTF. Here the CDR3 DNA reads TGTGCCAGCAGAACGCAGGGGGTGGGGGGCTACACCTTC.

This rearrangement joins TRBV6-5 to TRBJ1-1; D remains unclear. Trimming took off 2 bases at V and 4 bases at J, with 14 bases between the two ends. The CDR3 totals 15 residues. Germline assignment: CDR1 MNHEY and CDR2 SVGAGI. The CDR3 bases are TGTGCCAGCAGTTACCTTTTTCGGGCGGGCACTGAAGCTTTCTTT. Translating it yields CASSYLFRAGTEAFF.

The V and J genes are TRBV7-6 and TRBJ1-1, with D uncertain. Looked up from germline, CDR1 is SGHVS and CDR2 is FNYEAQ. V lost 5 bases and J 11 bases, leaving 12 bases between the germline ends. This CDR3 has 11 residues. This chain's CDR3 is CASSTGVRAFF. In nucleotides, the CDR3 is TGTGCCAGCAGCACCGGGGTGCGGGCTTTCTTT.

V is TRBV2 and J is TRBJ2-1; D is unclear. This CDR3 spans 13 amino acids. Trimming left V 11 bases short and J 5 bases short, with 16 bases between. Germline loops: CDR1 SNHLY, CDR2 FYNNEI. DNA for the CDR3: TGTGCCGGCTGCTACAGAACCCACAATGAGCAGTTCTTC. Protein sequence: CAGCYRTHNEQFF. Looking up the rest from reference TRBV2 and TRBJ2-1 gives the full variable domain: EPEVTQTPSHQVTQMGQEVILRCVPISNHLYFYWYRQILGQKVEFLVSFYNNEISEKSEIFDDQFSVERPDGSNFTLKIRSTKLEDSAMYFCAGCYRTHNEQFFGPGTRLTVL.

The chain combines TRBV5-6 with TRBJ1-2; TRBD1 is a possible D gene (5 bases). The CDR3 has 14 amino acids. The V end lost 3 bases, the J end lost 2 bases, and 11 bases lay between the germline ends. Germline lookup yields CDR1 SGHDT and CDR2 YYEEEE. This chain's CDR3 is CASSSRGENYGYTF. For the CDR3, the DNA is TGTGCCAGCAGCTCGCGGGGGGAAAACTATGGCTACACCTTC.

CDR3 sequence (DNA): TGTGCCAGCAGTTTAAAACTGGGGACTAGGCCAGATACGCAGTATTTT. As protein: CASSLKLGTRPDTQYF. J is TRBJ2-3 and V is TRBV27; 8 bases align to TRBD2. CDR3 length equals 16 residues. Trimming cost V 2 bases and J 4 bases; bases outside gene matches: 8. Germline loops: CDR1 MNHEY, CDR2 SMNVEV (reference sequence).

V gene TRBV5-6 combines with J gene TRBJ1-2; no reliable D call. Germline loops: CDR1 SGHDT, CDR2 YYEEEE. The CDR3 is 13 amino acids. With 4 bases removed from V and 4 bases from J, the gap between germline ends came to 11 bases. The CDR3 protein is CASSERSFYGYTF. The CDR3 DNA is TGTGCCAGCAGCGAACGGTCCTTCTATGGCTACACCTTC.

V gene TRBV5-1 combines with J gene TRBJ2-2; 7 bases map to TRBD1. Germline CDR1 reads SGHRS; CDR2 reads YFSETQ. The CDR3 runs 14 residues. V was pared by 4 bases and J by 4 bases, with 4 bases of the junction left unmatched. The CDR3: CASSLDRATGELFF. Written as DNA, the CDR3 is TGCGCCAGCAGCCTTGACAGGGCCACCGGGGAGCTGTTTTTT. Filled out from reference TRBV5-1 and TRBJ2-2, the complete variable domain reads KAGVTQTPRYLIKTRGQQVTLSCSPISGHRSVSWYQQTPGQGLQFLFEYFSETQRNKGNFPGRFSGRQFSNSRSEMNVSTLELGDSALYLCASSLDRATGELFFGEGSRLTVL.

The chain is built from TRBV6-1 and TRBJ1-1, with D possibly being TRBD1 (5 bases). V was trimmed by 5 bases and J by 1 base, leaving 11 bases between them. The germline V gene encodes CDR1 MNHNS and CDR2 SASEGT. There are 14 residues in the CDR3. The CDR3 DNA sequence: TGTGCCAGCAGTAACCTACAGGAGAACACTGAAGCTTTCTTT. Translated, it gives CASSNLQENTEAFF.

The genes are TRBV28 and TRBJ1-5, with D unresolved. The V gene lost 6 bases and the J gene lost 2 bases, with 5 bases spanning the gap. CDR1 and CDR2 (germline): MDHEN, SYDVKM. There are 12 residues in the CDR3. CDR3 coding DNA: TGTGCCAGCAGGGAGGGCAATCAGCCCCAGCATTTT. As protein: CASREGNQPQHF.

This sequence joins TRBV5-1 and TRBJ2-7; TRBD1 matches 9 bases. The CDR3 is 15 amino acids. In germline, CDR1 is SGHRS, CDR2 YFSETQ. Losses at the gene ends were 4 bases for V and 0 bases for J; bases not matched to a gene: 5. Here the CDR3 DNA reads TGCGCCAGCAGCGTGACAGGGGGGACCTCCTACGAGCAGTACTTC. The encoded protein is CASSVTGGTSYEQYF. The full variable domain, in which reference TRBV5-1 and TRBJ2-7 provide the parts outside the CDR3, is KAGVTQTPRYLIKTRGQQVTLSCSPISGHRSVSWYQQTPGQGLQFLFEYFSETQRNKGNFPGRFSGRQFSNSRSEMNVSTLELGDSALYLCASSVTGGTSYEQYFGPGTRLTVT.

The V call is TRBV6-6, the J call TRBJ2-7, with D perhaps TRBD1 (5 bases). The germline V gene encodes CDR1 MNHNY and CDR2 SVGAGI (reference sequence). The CDR3 is 13 residues long. The V gene lost 5 bases and the J gene lost 4 bases, with 12 bases spanning the gap. The CDR3 protein is CASSPERGYEQYF. DNA of the CDR3: TGTGCCAGCAGTCCCGAAAGGGGTTACGAGCAGTACTTC.

V and J are TRBV19 and TRBJ1-5, with D hard to call. There are 19 residues in the CDR3. The germline CDR1 and CDR2 sequences are LNHDA and SQIVND (reference sequence). Trimming removed 1 base at V and 0 bases at J, with 19 bases between. CDR3 loop: CASSIVSPSAGDSNQPQHF. In nucleotides, the CDR3 is TGTGCCAGTAGTATAGTCTCCCCATCCGCCGGGGATAGCAATCAGCCCCAGCATTTT.